This TCR beta chain was sequenced in a study of blood T cell repertoires in COVID-19. The study assigned cohorts using participant-reported clinical history. The protocol was immunoSEQ multiplex PCR, while the TCRdb copy is restricted to in-frame clones and leaves out a portion. This sample carries roughly 260,000 clones, 80% to 90% of them seen once, and the ten largest clones take just over 2.5%. Trimming shortened V by 0 bases and J by 5 bases, and 7 bases separated the two germline ends. This CDR3 is 13 amino acids long. The germline CDR1 and CDR2 sequences are SGHAT and FQNNGV. This chain uses TRBV11-2 with TRBJ2-5, with D maybe TRBD2 (5 bases). This TCR was sampled from a woman younger than 45 with acute COVID-19. The sequenced sample consisted of PBMCs or T cells enriched from blood (not recorded which). The CDR3 is CASSLDTGETQYF. The CDR3 bases are TGTGCCAGCAGCTTAGACACGGGGGAGACCCAGTACTTC.